Listed below are T cell receptor beta chains from one sample, sequenced in a study of T cell changes during pregnancy in multiple sclerosis. Clones were read by immunoSEQ multiplex PCR, and TCRdb kept only the in-frame ones, dropping some. The profile shows fewer than 50,000 clones, more than 75% of them singletons. The sample here was CD8+ T cells from peripheral blood mononuclear cells, taken in the third trimester of pregnancy. The receptor set was obtained from a female donor with multiple sclerosis, enrolled in a pregnancy study. CDR3s include the opening cysteine and the closing phenylalanine or tryptophan.

v_call cdr3_aa
TRBV6-1 CASSGTSGGAYNEQFF
TRBV2 CASSGDRDKGLLGDEAFF
TRBV5-1 CASSLSRGYTYEQYF
TRBV10-2 CASSINAGGRETQYF
TRBV11-2 CASSPVGGATDTQYF
TRBV7-9 CASSPRRTSGQETQYF
TRBV6-4 CASSDSPGDTGELFF
TRBV5-1 CASSLSGGGYTF
TRBV6-5 CASSYSGEVLDTQYF
TRBV30 CAWSVLEELSNYGYTF
TRBV7-9 CASSLILAGELFF
TRBV10-1 CASSEEPLTSGGYNEQFF
TRBV19 CASRAHSGRTTSTREAFF
TRBV5-6 CASSFEAGAGELFF
TRBV7-9 CASSLGQGITGELFF
TRBV30 CAWKGVGLGSMDTQYF
TRBV13 CASSYSVSDTQYF
TRBV9 CASSFSGGGSYNEQFF
TRBV7-9 CASSLDYSNEQFF
TRBV4-3 CASSQVPIWGTGGYNEQFF
TRBV9 CASSTGYSYEQYF
TRBV5-1 CASSQGALSEQYF
TRBV18 CASSQPSGGPYNEQFF
TRBV19 CASRSREYTEAFF
TRBV7-3 CASSLTGRTGNNEQFF
TRBV7-8 CASSDRLAGALPPSTDTQYF
TRBV19 CASSGATGRSLHF
TRBV7-9 CASSLRRVRGDTEAFF